Listed below are T cell receptor beta chains from one sample, sequenced in a study of blood T cell repertoires in COVID-19. Here immunoSEQ multiplex PCR was the method, and the copy in TCRdb shows in-frame clones only, minus some. This sample has some 670,000 clones, with approximately 90% found just once. Sample: peripheral blood. All receptors derive from a young woman with acute or convalescent COVID-19. Each CDR3 is given with its conserved first and last residue.

V gene	J gene	CDR3 protein
TRBV6-6	TRBJ1-1	CASHSTATEAFF
TRBV4-2	TRBJ2-3	CASTLDTTNTDTQYF
TRBV18	TRBJ1-2	CASSPEQWDGYTF
TRBV7-3	TRBJ2-7	CASSPLGGARDEQYF
TRBV27	TRBJ1-2	CASSFGPRTDFNYGYTF
TRBV9	TRBJ1-5	CASSLGADGNQPQHF
TRBV7-8	TRBJ1-5	CASSLYGRELSNQPQHF
TRBV10-3	TRBJ2-7	CAISDRGTHEQYF
TRBV4-3	TRBJ1-1	CASSQGVENTEAFF
TRBV7-9	TRBJ1-3	CASSLGAENTIYF
TRBV7-9	TRBJ2-3	CASSLGTLTDTQYF
TRBV5-1	TRBJ2-7	CASSLTGQGLPYEQYF
TRBV7-8	TRBJ1-2	CASSLEEGFGYGYTF
TRBV28	TRBJ2-3	CAGSDRGLDTQYF
TRBV2	TRBJ1-2	CASSEAGTGDGYTF
TRBV9	TRBJ1-2	CASSGTGGYGYTF
TRBV23-1	TRBJ2-7	CASSQSRDRYVSYEQYF
TRBV30	TRBJ2-7	CAWGEIGGTPAGEQYF
TRBV24-1	TRBJ1-5	CATRDRGGNQPQHF
TRBV6-5	TRBJ2-7	CASSSPREQYF
TRBV15	TRBJ1-3	CATSRTGTGNPGNTIYF
TRBV2	TRBJ1-2	CASSVLQVDGYGYTF
TRBV7-2	TRBJ1-6	CASSAGQGGGNSPLHF
TRBV2	TRBJ1-5	CASRDSKAPQHF
TRBV9	TRBJ1-1	CASSPLVMNTEAFF
TRBV27	TRBJ2-6	CASSPDRTSGTLWTNVLTF
TRBV6-5	TRBJ1-2	CASRPKLTGAGYTF
TRBV3-1/TRBV3-2	TRBJ1-3	CASSQNRGDTIYF
TRBV5-1	TRBJ1-1	CASSSRGPGTEAFF
TRBV4-1	TRBJ1-1	CASSQMVFAGEAFF
TRBV6-2/TRBV6-3	TRBJ1-1	CASSYSGRNTEAFF
TRBV12-3/TRBV12-4	TRBJ1-2	CASSLAPGDGYTF
TRBV6-4	TRBJ1-2	CASSDTGSYGYTF
TRBV6-5	TRBJ1-6	CASRGQGSSPLHF
TRBV3-1/TRBV3-2	TRBJ2-3	CASSQVRGEDTQYF
TRBV6-5	TRBJ2-7	CASSYKGVSYEQYF
TRBV10-3	TRBJ2-1	CAIRGGQGLHEQFF
TRBV11-2	TRBJ2-3	CASSSTGSFSTDTQYF
TRBV29-1	TRBJ2-2	CSARFSGELFF
TRBV10-3	TRBJ2-6	CAIYGGGTEGANVLTF
TRBV2	TRBJ1-2	CASQATGVNYGYTF
TRBV30	TRBJ1-2	CASQWGQGGGYTF
TRBV7-2	TRBJ2-2	CASSLGGLAAGELFF
TRBV6-5	TRBJ1-1	CASSYSRDTEAFF
TRBV9	TRBJ1-2	CASSARSGSGGYTF
TRBV19	TRBJ1-6	CASSIGGQGKSPLHF
TRBV28	TRBJ1-1	CASSLTGVNTEAFF
TRBV11-2	TRBJ2-1	CASSLDAVAGVPHNEQFF
TRBV19	TRBJ2-2	CASRGTRGHTGELFF
TRBV2	TRBJ2-2	CASSDQGHTGELFF
TRBV6-5	TRBJ1-6	CASSPQGSYNSPLHF
TRBV27	TRBJ1-6	CASSPGGTVNSPLHF
TRBV2	TRBJ2-7	CASSEARPGVGYEQYF
TRBV7-9	TRBJ1-2	CASSPDGGGTLGYGYTF